These 27 T cell receptor beta chains originate from one sample sequenced in a study of blood T cell repertoires in COVID-19. Sequenced by immunoSEQ multiplex PCR; TCRdb stores in-frame clones only, minus some. The table lists approximately 480,000 clones, 85% to 90% of them singletons, with roughly 1% in the top ten. Material for sequencing was peripheral blood. These receptors all stem from a man aged 18-30 years with COVID-19, enrolled during active disease.

The V and J genes are TRBV5-1 and TRBJ1-3; the D is unclear. This CDR3 spans 15 amino acids. CDR1 and CDR2 from the germline V gene are SGHRS and YFSETQ. Deletions cut 0 bases from V and 0 bases from J, with 7 bases between. CDR3: CASSLETTSGNTIYF. DNA of the CDR3: TGCGCCAGCAGCTTGGAGACAACCTCTGGAAACACCATATATTTT. Complete variable domain (other parts from reference TRBV5-1 and TRBJ1-3): KAGVTQTPRYLIKTRGQQVTLSCSPISGHRSVSWYQQTPGQGLQFLFEYFSETQRNKGNFPGRFSGRQFSNSRSEMNVSTLELGDSALYLCASSLETTSGNTIYFGEGSWLTVV.

The CDR3 DNA is TGCAGCGTTGCGGGACAGGGTAGCGGGAGGGCCATAGCCAATGAGCAGTTCTTC. Translated: CSVAGQGSGRAIANEQFF. This sequence joins TRBV29-1 and TRBJ2-1; 11 nucleotides align to TRBD2. Germline trimming cut 4 bases from V and 6 bases from J; bases unmatched to any gene: 17. The germline gives CDR1 SQVTM, CDR2 ANQGSEA. This CDR3 contains 18 residues.

This chain links TRBV12-3 or TRBV12-4 with TRBJ1-5; unclear D gene. V gave up 1 base and J gave up 4 bases, with 5 bases separating them. The CDR3 has 13 residues. CDR3 nucleotides: TGTGCCAGCAGTTTAGGGCATAATCAGCCCCAGCATTTT. It specifies CASSLGHNQPQHF.

The V gene is TRBV5-1, the J gene TRBJ2-5; the D gene is possibly TRBD2 (6 bases). The V gene's germline CDR1 is SGHRS and CDR2 YFSETQ. The CDR3 consists of 16 residues. The V end was cut by 7 bases, the J end by 4 bases, with 23 bases between. Here the CDR3 reads CASAKTSVSGLETQYF. The CDR3 DNA sequence: TGCGCCAGCGCTAAGACTAGTGTGTCGGGCCTAGAGACCCAGTACTTC.

The chain uses TRBV7-9 and TRBJ2-5; 7 nucleotides line up with TRBD2. The CDR3 is made up of 13 amino acids. Germline V gene data show CDR1 as SEHNR and CDR2 as FQNEAQ (reference sequence). Losses at the gene ends were 3 bases for V and 6 bases for J; bases not matched to a gene: 4. The CDR3 sequence: CASSLGGGQTQYF. The CDR3 region has the DNA TGTGCCAGCAGCTTGGGCGGGGGACAGACCCAGTACTTC. Drawing the rest from reference TRBV7-9 and TRBJ2-5, the complete variable domain is DTGVSQNPRHKITKRGQNVTFRCDPISEHNRLYWYRQTLGQGPEFLTYFQNEAQLEKSRLLSDRFSAERPKGSFSTLEIQRTEQGDSAMYLCASSLGGGQTQYFGPGTRLLVL.

The CDR3 region is CASSLTGLAGEEQFF. Here the CDR3 DNA reads TGCGCCAGCAGCTTAACGGGACTAGCGGGAGAGGAGCAGTTCTTC. The chain has TRBV5-1 and TRBJ2-1, with 14 bases aligning to TRBD2. The CDR3 has 15 residues. Germline V lookup: CDR1 SGHRS, CDR2 YFSETQ. With V trimmed by 2 bases and J by 10 bases, 5 bases remained unmatched.

The V call is TRBV11-2, the J call TRBJ2-3; 7 nucleotides match TRBD1. The CDR3 has 14 residues. The germline CDR1 and CDR2 sequences are SGHAT and FQNNGV. The J segment lost 6 bases and the V segment lost 0 bases, leaving 3 bases of the junction unmatched. CDR3 nucleotide sequence: TGTGCCAGCAGCTTAGATCTCAGGGGGGATACGCAGTATTTT. Translated: CASSLDLRGDTQYF.

This chain joins TRBV13 and TRBJ2-5; TRBD1 matches 7 bases. CDR1 and CDR2 (germline): PRHDT, FYEKMQ (reference sequence). V shed 0 bases, J shed 12 bases, and the junction held 1 base outside the gene matches. CDR3 length equals 11 residues. CDR3 amino acids: CASSLGQGKYF. CDR3 sequence (DNA): TGTGCCAGCAGCTTAGGACAGGGGAAGTACTTC.

The chain is built from TRBV15 and TRBJ2-1, with D possibly being TRBD1 (6 bases). The CDR3 has 15 residues. Germline loops: CDR1 LNHNV, CDR2 YYDKDF (reference sequence). Between the trimmed V and J ends, which lost 2 bases and 3 bases, there was a span of 11 bases. CDR3 protein: CATSRSGTNYNEQFF. In nucleotides, the CDR3 is TGTGCCACCAGCAGATCCGGGACAAACTACAATGAGCAGTTCTTC. Full variable domain (missing parts from reference TRBV15 and TRBJ2-1): DAMVIQNPRYQVTQFGKPVTLSCSQTLNHNVMYWYQQKSSQAPKLLFHYYDKDFNNEADTPDNFQSRRPNTSFCFLDIRSPGLGDTAMYLCATSRSGTNYNEQFFGPGTRLTVL.

Concerning this clone itself: Other DNA sequences in this specimen translate into the identical CDR3. CDR3 sequence reads: CASSYSSGGSYEQYF. The CDR3 region has the DNA TGTGCCAGCAGTTACTCCAGCGGGGGGTCCTACGAGCAGTACTTC. The rearrangement links TRBV6-2 or TRBV6-3 to TRBJ2-7; 9 nucleotides align to TRBD2. Germline V gene sequence: CDR1 MNHEY, CDR2 SVGEGT. This CDR3 spans 15 amino acids. J gave up 1 base and V 0 bases, and 1 base lay outside the gene matches.

The chain links TRBV7-7 to TRBJ2-1; D possibly corresponds to TRBD2 (7 bases). The germline CDR1 and CDR2 sequences are SSHAT and FNYEAQ (reference sequence). The CDR3 length is 16 residues. V shed 1 base and J shed 7 bases, with 17 bases lying between them. The CDR3 is CASSLGEGGPINEQFF. In DNA, the CDR3 is TGTGCCAGCAGCTTAGGAGAGGGGGGGCCGATAAATGAGCAGTTCTTC.

The V call is TRBV27, the J call TRBJ2-6, with TRBD1 matching 7 bases. Germline V gives CDR1 MNHEY, CDR2 SMNVEV (reference sequence). The CDR3 loop spans 14 amino acids. Trimming took 5 bases from V and 6 from J; bases not matched to a gene: 4. The DNA of the CDR3 is TGTGCCAGCAGTCAAGGGACAGCGGCCAACGTCCTGACTTTC. Translation: CASSQGTAANVLTF.

The chain combines TRBV2 with TRBJ2-1, with 13 bases identical to TRBD2. V shed 6 bases, J shed 4 bases, and the junction held 3 bases outside the gene matches. This CDR3 comprises 15 residues. Germline values: CDR1 SNHLY, CDR2 FYNNEI. The CDR3 region has the DNA TGTGCCAGCAGAGTGACTAGCGGGAGGTACAATGAGCAGTTCTTC. It codes for CASRVTSGRYNEQFF.

Only one count was recorded for this clone. The V and J genes are TRBV2 and TRBJ2-3; D perhaps matches TRBD2 (7 bases). Per the germline V gene, CDR1 is SNHLY and CDR2 is FYNNEI. The CDR3 contains 13 residues. V gave up 5 bases and J gave up 6 bases, with 12 bases separating them. The CDR3 DNA is TGTGCCAGCAGTCCGGGGGGCAGTGATACGCAGTATTTT. This codes for CASSPGGSDTQYF.

The chain couples TRBV11-2 to TRBJ2-1, with 10 bases matching TRBD2. Germline values: CDR1 SGHAT, CDR2 FQNNGV. CDR3 length equals 13 residues. V shed 10 bases, J shed 8 bases, and the junction held 8 bases outside the gene matches. The CDR3 loop is CATSSGRFDEQFF. As DNA, the CDR3 is TGTGCCACATCTAGCGGGAGATTTGATGAGCAGTTCTTC.

The chain recombines TRBV24-1 with TRBJ2-3; TRBD2 matches 7 bases. Germline V gene sequence: CDR1 KGHDR, CDR2 SFDVKD. The J segment lost 6 bases and the V segment lost 5 bases, leaving 10 bases of the junction unmatched. This CDR3 has 15 residues. Written as DNA, the CDR3 is TGTGCCACCAGTGGACTAGCTGTTAAGGATGATACGCAGTATTTT. Amino acid sequence: CATSGLAVKDDTQYF.

The chain carries TRBV5-1 and TRBJ2-2, with D maybe TRBD1 (6 bases). With 4 bases removed from V and 5 bases from J, the gap between germline ends came to 15 bases. Germline CDR1 and CDR2: SGHRS and YFSETQ. The CDR3 sequence is 15 residues long. CDR3 nucleotides: TGCGCCAGCAGCGTCTCAGGGGCCGGAACCGGGGAGCTGTTTTTT. This sequence encodes CASSVSGAGTGELFF.

The genes are TRBV5-8 and TRBJ2-3, with D tentatively TRBD2 (6 bases). Between the trimmed V and J ends, which lost 0 bases and 2 bases, there was a span of 10 bases. The CDR3 is made up of 15 amino acids. The germline gives CDR1 SGHTS, CDR2 YDEGEE. CDR3 residues: CASSLEVAVTDTQYF. As DNA, the CDR3 is TGTGCCAGCAGCTTGGAAGTAGCGGTCACAGATACGCAGTATTTT.

V gene TRBV7-9 combines with J gene TRBJ1-1; TRBD1 matches at 7 bases. CDR1 is SEHNR, CDR2 FQNEAQ, per germline (reference sequence). CDR3 length: 13 amino acids. After removal of 3 bases from V and 5 bases from J, the junction contained 3 bases not matched to a gene. CDR3 region: CASSFAGGTEAFF. The CDR3 region has the DNA TGTGCCAGCAGCTTCGCAGGGGGAACTGAAGCTTTCTTT.

The V and J genes are TRBV5-8 and TRBJ2-2; D remains unclear. Germline V gives CDR1 SGHTS, CDR2 YDEGEE. The CDR3 is 16 residues long. V lost 1 base and J 2 bases, leaving 12 bases between the germline ends. The CDR3 DNA reads TGTGCCAGCAGCTTGACAGCCTCTTCAAACACCGGGGAGCTGTTTTTT. Amino acid sequence: CASSLTASSNTGELFF.

The chain has TRBV4-1 and TRBJ2-1, with D perhaps matching TRBD2 (6 bases). CDR3 length equals 15 residues. The V gene's germline CDR1 is MGHRA and CDR2 YSYEKL. V was cut by 1 base and J by 7 bases, with 14 bases left in between. CDR3 DNA: TGCGCCAGCAGCCAAGCGGGAGTAGTATGGAATGAGCAGTTCTTC. The encoded protein is CASSQAGVVWNEQFF.

The J gene is TRBJ2-2, the V gene TRBV2, with 7 bases matching TRBD1. The germline V gene has CDR1 SNHLY and CDR2 FYNNEI. V dropped 6 bases and J dropped 2; count of bases not matched to a gene: 9. The CDR3 is made up of 16 amino acids. Here the CDR3 DNA reads TGTGCCAGCAGCTTTTCGGGGACAGTAAACACCGGGGAGCTGTTTTTT. Translated: CASSFSGTVNTGELFF.

This chain links TRBV2 with TRBJ2-4, with 10 positions matching TRBD1. Germline CDR1 SNHLY, CDR2 FYNNEI. The V segment lost 7 bases and the J segment 3 bases; nucleotides outside the gene matches: 3. This CDR3 has 14 amino acids. CDR3 amino acids: CASKGTGDKNIQYF. In DNA form, the CDR3 reads TGTGCCAGCAAGGGGACAGGGGACAAAAACATTCAGTACTTC.

This chain joins TRBV18 and TRBJ2-6, with 9 bases aligning to TRBD1. The germline V gene encodes CDR1 KGHSH and CDR2 LQKENI. V lost 3 bases, J lost 2 bases, and 8 bases stayed unmatched. The CDR3 is 18 residues long. CDR3 sequence reads: CASSPDRGFLTGANVLTF. The CDR3 DNA reads as TGTGCCAGCTCACCGGACAGGGGCTTTCTTACTGGGGCCAACGTCCTGACTTTC.

This clone was observed once. The rearrangement uses TRBV12-3 or TRBV12-4 and TRBJ1-6, with no clear D. This CDR3 has 13 amino acids. Trimming took 7 bases from V and 8 from J, leaving 12 bases between them. The CDR3 loop is CASTLHGDSPLHF. CDR3 coding DNA: TGTGCCAGCACCCTACATGGAGATTCACCCCTCCACTTT.

CDR3 sequence reads: CASSRQGSLIQYF. The CDR3 DNA follows: TGTGCCAGCAGCCGACAGGGCTCTCTCATTCAGTACTTC. This chain uses TRBV2 with TRBJ2-4; TRBD1 aligns across 7 bases. Germline trimming cut 6 bases from V and 9 bases from J; bases unmatched to any gene: 8. The CDR3 covers 13 residues. Germline values: CDR1 SNHLY, CDR2 FYNNEI.

The chain links TRBV20-1 to TRBJ1-1, with D perhaps TRBD1 (6 bases). CDR1 is DFQATT and CDR2 is SNEGSKA in the germline V gene (reference sequence). V gave up 3 bases and J gave up 10 bases, with 18 bases separating them. The CDR3 spans 13 residues. The CDR3 DNA is TGCAGTGCTAGTGGGACATGGGGATTGGGAGCTTTCTTT. Protein sequence: CSASGTWGLGAFF.